The present T cell receptor beta chain was sequenced within a study of immune evolution from preneoplasia to lung adenocarcinoma. On this clone itself: The antigen remains unidentified.

Study conclusions and caveats: Later-stage lesions appeared to have more T cells, more diversity, less clonality. From normal lung to invasive adenocarcinoma, top clone frequencies appeared to decrease.

V was pared by 4 bases and J by 4 bases, with 10 bases between. Per germline, CDR1 MNHEY and CDR2 SVGAGI. The CDR3 contains 13 residues. Some clones are missing from TCRdb's copy, which holds only in-frame ones; the method was immunoSEQ multiplex PCR. The sample includes 7,500 to 10,000 clones, around 80% seen only once; the top ten take 4.5% to 5%. The chain employs TRBV6-5 and TRBJ1-2; TRBD1 is a possible D gene (6 bases). The sequence came from a person between 70 and 80 years old with lung adenocarcinoma. Some clones in this sample may be carry-over from other donors' samples. Specimen: FFPE minimally invasive lung adenocarcinoma tissue. DNA of the CDR3: TGTGCCAGCAGTTGGCAGGGGAGCTATGGCTACACCTTC. Translation: CASSWQGSYGYTF.